This TCR beta chain was documented in a study of glioma-infiltrating T cells after dendritic cell vaccination. The CDR3 contains 16 residues. Germline CDR1 MGHRA, CDR2 YSYEKL. Trimming cost V 5 bases and J 1 base; bases outside gene matches: 10. Method: immunoSEQ multiplex PCR; TCRdb's copy keeps in-frame clones and lacks some. The data contain roughly 85,000 clones, around 85% of them seen just once; the ten biggest clones take up 8.5%. Described time point: after dendritic cell vaccination, including at tumor progression/relapse. V is TRBV4-1 and J is TRBJ2-7, with 8 nucleotides matching TRBD2. The TCR was taken from a human donor with glioblastoma. The sample here was blood, taken after dendritic cell vaccination. The CDR3 spells CASSVIAGKNSYEQYF. DNA for the CDR3: TGCGCCAGCAGCGTGATAGCGGGGAAAAATTCCTACGAGCAGTACTTC.